A selection of T cell receptor beta chains follows, all from one sample in a study of shared clonotypes between healthy human individuals. TCRdb's table, derived via immunoSEQ multiplex PCR, lists solely in-frame clones and lacks some. The sample lists under 2.5 million clones, about nine tenths occurring once. Material: naive CD4+ T cells from PBMCs. The receptors were gathered from a man in his late teens or twenties in good health. Some clones in this sample may be carry-over from other donors' samples. The CDR3 runs from the conserved cysteine through the conserved F or W. Each record gives: clone size, J gene, D gene, V gene, CDR3 protein, CDR3 DNA. D genes are given only for firm matches. Some rows mark clone size as missing; the rest say once, few, many or name a class of expanded clone.

clone_size: -; j_call: TRBJ1-2; d_call: TRBD1; v_call: TRBV5-8; cdr3_aa: CASSSTSLGQGYGGYTF; cdr3_nt: TGTGCCAGCAGCTCCACTTCTCTCGGACAGGGGTATGGGGGCTACACCTTC
clone_size: -; j_call: TRBJ2-3; d_call: -; v_call: TRBV6-1; cdr3_aa: CASSGRTLSVQYF; cdr3_nt: TGTGCCAGCAGTGGGAGGACTCTCAGTGTTCAGTATTTT
clone_size: -; j_call: TRBJ1-2; d_call: -; v_call: TRBV28; cdr3_aa: CASSLIGEFGGAEEWGYTF; cdr3_nt: TGTGCCAGCAGTTTAATCGGAGAATTCGGTGGGGCGGAGGAATGGGGCTACACCTTC
clone_size: -; j_call: TRBJ1-4; d_call: -; v_call: TRBV15; cdr3_aa: CATSRGGFEDEKLFF; cdr3_nt: TGTGCCACCAGCAGAGGTGGGTTTGAAGATGAAAAACTGTTTTTT
clone_size: -; j_call: TRBJ2-7; d_call: -; v_call: TRBV7-2; cdr3_aa: CASSLGPGPYEQYF; cdr3_nt: TGTGCCAGCAGCTTAGGTCCTGGACCCTACGAGCAGTACTTC
clone_size: -; j_call: TRBJ1-2; d_call: -; v_call: TRBV7-9; cdr3_aa: CASLPGRGDYGYTF; cdr3_nt: TGTGCCAGTCTCCCGGGTCGTGGAGACTATGGCTACACCTTC
clone_size: -; j_call: TRBJ2-7; d_call: -; v_call: TRBV7-6; cdr3_aa: CASSLSLDSPGLLGGEQYF; cdr3_nt: TGTGCCAGCAGCTTAAGTCTGGACAGCCCGGGACTCCTCGGGGGCGAGCAGTACTTC
clone_size: once; j_call: TRBJ2-4; d_call: -; v_call: TRBV4-3; cdr3_aa: CASSQDVAQVGNIQYF; cdr3_nt: TGCGCCAGCAGCCAAGATGTGGCCCAGGTGGGGAACATTCAGTACTTC
clone_size: -; j_call: TRBJ2-5; d_call: -; v_call: TRBV5-1; cdr3_aa: CASSLGQRLQTQYF; cdr3_nt: TGCGCCAGCAGCTTGGGACAGAGACTCCAGACCCAGTACTTC
clone_size: -; j_call: TRBJ2-7; d_call: -; v_call: TRBV5-1; cdr3_aa: CASSFNRAYEQYF; cdr3_nt: TGCGCCAGCAGCTTTAACAGAGCCTACGAGCAGTACTTC
clone_size: -; j_call: TRBJ1-5; d_call: TRBD1; v_call: TRBV6-1; cdr3_aa: CAISESRGGQPQHF; cdr3_nt: TGTGCCATCAGTGAGTCAAGAGGGGGCCAGCCCCAGCATTTT
clone_size: -; j_call: TRBJ1-4; d_call: TRBD1; v_call: TRBV28; cdr3_aa: CASSPDRVGKLFF; cdr3_nt: TGTGCCAGCAGCCCCGACAGGGTGGGAAAACTGTTTTTT
clone_size: -; j_call: TRBJ2-3; d_call: TRBD2; v_call: TRBV5-1; cdr3_aa: CASSLGASGGTDTQYF; cdr3_nt: TGCGCCAGCAGCTTGGGGGCTAGCGGAGGCACAGATACGCAGTATTTT
clone_size: -; j_call: TRBJ1-1; d_call: -; v_call: TRBV4-2; cdr3_aa: CASSQTGTGNTEAFF; cdr3_nt: TGTGCCAGCAGCCAAACCGGGACGGGGAACACTGAAGCTTTCTTT
clone_size: once; j_call: TRBJ2-3; d_call: -; v_call: TRBV28; cdr3_aa: CASSFFGGGGRLDTDTQYF; cdr3_nt: TGTGCCAGCAGTTTCTTTGGAGGGGGCGGGAGATTAGACACAGATACGCAGTATTTT
clone_size: -; j_call: TRBJ2-7; d_call: -; v_call: TRBV2; cdr3_aa: CASSDSEGFEQYF; cdr3_nt: TGTGCCAGCAGTGATTCCGAGGGTTTCGAGCAGTACTTC
clone_size: -; j_call: TRBJ1-1; d_call: -; v_call: TRBV21-1; cdr3_aa: CARTPVRTGLAEAFF; cdr3_nt: TGTGCCAGAACCCCGGTCCGGACGGGGTTGGCTGAAGCTTTCTTT
clone_size: -; j_call: TRBJ2-3; d_call: -; v_call: TRBV28; cdr3_aa: CASSLSGLAADTQYF; cdr3_nt: TGTGCCAGCAGTTTATCGGGGCTAGCAGCAGATACGCAGTATTTT
clone_size: -; j_call: TRBJ1-1; d_call: -; v_call: TRBV19; cdr3_aa: CASSLTGSFNTEAFF; cdr3_nt: TGTGCCAGTAGTCTCACAGGATCCTTCAACACTGAAGCTTTCTTT
clone_size: -; j_call: TRBJ2-7; d_call: TRBD1; v_call: TRBV29-1; cdr3_aa: CSVMGQGVYEQYF; cdr3_nt: TGCAGCGTCATGGGACAGGGGGTCTACGAGCAGTACTTC
clone_size: -; j_call: TRBJ2-7; d_call: TRBD2; v_call: TRBV4-2; cdr3_aa: CASSRAGTGDEQYF; cdr3_nt: TGTGCCAGCAGCCGAGCGGGAACGGGGGACGAGCAGTACTTC
clone_size: -; j_call: TRBJ1-4; d_call: -; v_call: TRBV27; cdr3_aa: CASSLGEGEKLFF; cdr3_nt: TGTGCCAGCAGTTTAGGGGAAGGTGAAAAACTGTTTTTT
clone_size: -; j_call: TRBJ2-1; d_call: -; v_call: TRBV5-4; cdr3_aa: CASSGAQRDEQFF; cdr3_nt: TGTGCCAGCAGCGGCGCACAGCGGGATGAGCAGTTCTTC
clone_size: -; j_call: TRBJ2-7; d_call: -; v_call: TRBV2; cdr3_aa: CASSGNGWASQGYEQYF; cdr3_nt: TGTGCCAGCAGCGGAAATGGTTGGGCCTCCCAAGGTTACGAGCAGTACTTC
clone_size: -; j_call: TRBJ2-5; d_call: TRBD2; v_call: TRBV30; cdr3_aa: CAWSVGSLILAGDLGPETQYF; cdr3_nt: TGTGCCTGGAGTGTTGGGTCCCTAATTTTAGCGGGAGATTTGGGGCCAGAGACCCAGTACTTC
clone_size: -; j_call: TRBJ1-2; d_call: -; v_call: TRBV2; cdr3_aa: CASNPLRAQGMAGYTF; cdr3_nt: TGTGCCAGCAACCCCTTACGGGCCCAGGGCATGGCTGGCTACACCTTC
clone_size: -; j_call: TRBJ2-3; d_call: -; v_call: TRBV29-1; cdr3_aa: CSVGGDGTDTQYF; cdr3_nt: TGCAGCGTTGGGGGTGATGGGACAGATACGCAGTATTTT
clone_size: -; j_call: TRBJ2-3; d_call: -; v_call: TRBV5-1; cdr3_aa: CASSLEGGLIDTQYF; cdr3_nt: TGCGCCAGCAGCTTGGAAGGGGGGTTGATAGATACGCAGTATTTT
clone_size: -; j_call: TRBJ2-5; d_call: -; v_call: TRBV27; cdr3_aa: CATRQSKRLGETQYF; cdr3_nt: TGTGCCACCCGCCAGAGTAAGAGGCTGGGAGAGACCCAGTACTTC
clone_size: few; j_call: TRBJ1-1; d_call: -; v_call: TRBV7-2; cdr3_aa: CASSLGSQGGAFF; cdr3_nt: TGTGCCAGCAGCTTAGGAAGCCAGGGAGGAGCTTTCTTT
clone_size: -; j_call: TRBJ2-7; d_call: -; v_call: TRBV14; cdr3_aa: CASSQVRSLGRYEQYF; cdr3_nt: TGTGCCAGCAGCCAAGTCAGGTCTCTAGGGAGGTACGAGCAGTACTTC
clone_size: -; j_call: TRBJ2-7; d_call: TRBD2; v_call: TRBV28; cdr3_aa: CASLSGTPGEQYF; cdr3_nt: TGTGCCAGCCTTAGCGGGACGCCGGGTGAGCAGTACTTC
clone_size: -; j_call: TRBJ2-7; d_call: -; v_call: TRBV23-1; cdr3_aa: CASPKISRGYEQYF; cdr3_nt: TGCGCCAGTCCTAAAATCAGCAGGGGTTACGAGCAGTACTTC
clone_size: -; j_call: TRBJ2-7; d_call: TRBD2; v_call: TRBV6-5; cdr3_aa: CASTGAAGVAEQYF; cdr3_nt: TGTGCCAGCACGGGCGCAGCGGGAGTCGCCGAGCAGTACTTC
clone_size: -; j_call: TRBJ2-3; d_call: -; v_call: TRBV11-3; cdr3_aa: CASSTPGSSDTQYF; cdr3_nt: TGTGCCAGCAGCACCCCGGGTTCGTCAGATACGCAGTATTTT
clone_size: -; j_call: TRBJ2-1; d_call: TRBD2; v_call: TRBV12-5; cdr3_aa: CASGLVELAGFINEQFF; cdr3_nt: TGTGCTAGTGGTTTGGTCGAACTAGCGGGATTCATCAATGAGCAGTTCTTC
clone_size: -; j_call: TRBJ2-7; d_call: -; v_call: TRBV5-4; cdr3_aa: CASSLINGEGDEQYF; cdr3_nt: TGTGCCAGCAGCTTGATCAACGGGGAGGGGGACGAGCAGTACTTC
clone_size: -; j_call: TRBJ1-1; d_call: -; v_call: TRBV7-9; cdr3_aa: CASSLGLSNRVSF; cdr3_nt: TGTGCCAGCAGCTTAGGGCTTTCCAACAGGGTTTCTTTT
clone_size: -; j_call: TRBJ2-7; d_call: TRBD2; v_call: TRBV18; cdr3_aa: CASSPVAGEGEQYF; cdr3_nt: TGTGCCAGCTCACCCGTAGCGGGAGAGGGCGAGCAGTACTTC
clone_size: once; j_call: TRBJ2-3; d_call: -; v_call: TRBV9; cdr3_aa: CASTQAGGTSTDTQYF; cdr3_nt: TGTGCCAGCACCCAGGCCGGCGGCACTAGCACAGATACGCAGTATTTT
clone_size: -; j_call: TRBJ2-5; d_call: TRBD2; v_call: TRBV9; cdr3_aa: CASSVSTSGYQETQYF; cdr3_nt: TGTGCCAGCAGCGTATCCACTAGCGGGTACCAAGAGACCCAGTACTTC
clone_size: -; j_call: TRBJ2-7; d_call: -; v_call: TRBV11-2; cdr3_aa: CASSLVSYGYEQYF; cdr3_nt: TGTGCCAGCAGCTTAGTTAGCTACGGCTACGAGCAGTACTTC
clone_size: -; j_call: TRBJ1-2; d_call: -; v_call: TRBV6-1; cdr3_aa: CASSPRGELFGYTF; cdr3_nt: TGTGCCAGCAGTCCCCGGGGGGAACTTTTCGGCTACACCTTC
clone_size: -; j_call: TRBJ2-7; d_call: -; v_call: TRBV7-8; cdr3_aa: CASSWGSIYEQYF; cdr3_nt: TGTGCCAGCAGCTGGGGGTCCATCTACGAGCAGTACTTC